The present TCR beta chain was sequenced within a study of T cell changes during pregnancy in multiple sclerosis. Data came from immunoSEQ multiplex PCR; TCRdb stores just in-frame clones and leaves some out. The sample contains more than 65,000 clones, nearly 95% of which appear only once. The TCR originated in a female donor with multiple sclerosis, enrolled in a pregnancy study. The input for sequencing was peripheral blood, taken in the second trimester of pregnancy.

CDR3 nucleotide sequence: TGTGCCAGCAGCCGGGACACTGCAACTAATGAAAAACTGTTTTTT. Translation gives CASSRDTATNEKLFF. The chain recombines TRBV7-9 with TRBJ1-4; D may be TRBD1 (6 bases). Between the trimmed V and J ends, which lost 5 bases and 0 bases, there was a span of 10 bases. The CDR3 is 15 amino acids. Germline V gives CDR1 SEHNR, CDR2 FQNEAQ (reference sequence).